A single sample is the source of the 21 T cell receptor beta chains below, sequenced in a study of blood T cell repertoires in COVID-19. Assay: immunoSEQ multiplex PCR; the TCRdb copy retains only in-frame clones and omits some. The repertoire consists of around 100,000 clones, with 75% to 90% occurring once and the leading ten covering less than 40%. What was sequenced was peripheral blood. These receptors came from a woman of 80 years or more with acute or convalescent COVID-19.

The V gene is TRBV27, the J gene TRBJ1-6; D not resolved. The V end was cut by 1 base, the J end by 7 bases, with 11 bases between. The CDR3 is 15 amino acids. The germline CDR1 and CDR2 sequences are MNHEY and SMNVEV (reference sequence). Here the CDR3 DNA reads TGTGCCAGCAGTTTATATAGGCTAGGCAATTCACCCCTCCACTTT. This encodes CASSLYRLGNSPLHF.

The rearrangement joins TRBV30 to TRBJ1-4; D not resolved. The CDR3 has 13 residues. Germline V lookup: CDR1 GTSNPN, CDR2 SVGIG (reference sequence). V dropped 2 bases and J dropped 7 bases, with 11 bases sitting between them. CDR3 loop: CAWSWTGGEKLFF. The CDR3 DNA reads TGTGCCTGGAGTTGGACTGGTGGTGAAAAACTGTTTTTT.

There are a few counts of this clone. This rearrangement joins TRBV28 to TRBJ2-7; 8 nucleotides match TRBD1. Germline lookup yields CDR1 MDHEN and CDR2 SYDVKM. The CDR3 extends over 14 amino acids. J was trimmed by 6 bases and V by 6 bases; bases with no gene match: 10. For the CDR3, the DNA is TGTGCCAGCAGAACCCCAGGGGGCGGAGGCGAGCAGTACTTC. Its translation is CASRTPGGGGEQYF.

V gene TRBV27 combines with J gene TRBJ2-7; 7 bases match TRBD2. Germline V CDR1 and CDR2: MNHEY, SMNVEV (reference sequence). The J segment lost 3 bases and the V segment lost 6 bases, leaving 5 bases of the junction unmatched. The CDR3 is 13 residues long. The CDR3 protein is CASSVRTSYEQYF. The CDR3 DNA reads TGTGCCAGCAGCGTGCGGACTAGCTACGAGCAGTACTTC.

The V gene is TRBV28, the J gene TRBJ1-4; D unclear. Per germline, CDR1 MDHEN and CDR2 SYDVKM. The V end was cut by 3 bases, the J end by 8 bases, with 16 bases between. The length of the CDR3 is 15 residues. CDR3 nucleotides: TGTGCCAGCAGTTTCCTCGGGTTGGGTCGAGAAAAACTGTTTTTT. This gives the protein CASSFLGLGREKLFF.

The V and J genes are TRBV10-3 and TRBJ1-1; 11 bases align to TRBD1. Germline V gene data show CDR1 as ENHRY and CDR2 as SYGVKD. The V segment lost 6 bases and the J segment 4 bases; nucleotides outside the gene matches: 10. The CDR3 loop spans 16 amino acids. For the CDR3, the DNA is TGTGCCATCAGGCGGACAGGGGGCGCCGAGCCCACTGAAGCTTTCTTT. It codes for CAIRRTGGAEPTEAFF.

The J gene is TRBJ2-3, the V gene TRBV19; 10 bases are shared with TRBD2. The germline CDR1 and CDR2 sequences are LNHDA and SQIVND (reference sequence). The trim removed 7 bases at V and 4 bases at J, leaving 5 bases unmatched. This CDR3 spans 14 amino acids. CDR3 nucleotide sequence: TGTGCCAGTAATCCGGGACTAGCGCCAGATACGCAGTATTTT. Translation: CASNPGLAPDTQYF.

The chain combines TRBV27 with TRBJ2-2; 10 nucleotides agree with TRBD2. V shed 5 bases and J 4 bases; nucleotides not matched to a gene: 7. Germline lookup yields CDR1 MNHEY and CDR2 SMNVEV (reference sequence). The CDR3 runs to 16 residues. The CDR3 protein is CASSTGTSVGTGELFF. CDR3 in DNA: TGTGCCAGCAGTACCGGGACTAGCGTTGGCACCGGGGAGCTGTTTTTT.

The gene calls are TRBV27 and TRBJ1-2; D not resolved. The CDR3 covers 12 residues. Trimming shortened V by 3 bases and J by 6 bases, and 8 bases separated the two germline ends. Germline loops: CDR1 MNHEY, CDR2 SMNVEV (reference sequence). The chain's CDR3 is CASSFGGNGYTF. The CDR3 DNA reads TGTGCCAGCAGTTTTGGAGGGAATGGCTACACCTTC.

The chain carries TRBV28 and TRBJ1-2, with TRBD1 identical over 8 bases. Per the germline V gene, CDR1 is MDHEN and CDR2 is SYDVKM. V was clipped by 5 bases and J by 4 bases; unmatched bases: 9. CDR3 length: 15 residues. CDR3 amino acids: CASSPPGQGRYGYTF. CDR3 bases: TGTGCCAGCAGTCCCCCCGGACAGGGTCGCTATGGCTACACCTTC.

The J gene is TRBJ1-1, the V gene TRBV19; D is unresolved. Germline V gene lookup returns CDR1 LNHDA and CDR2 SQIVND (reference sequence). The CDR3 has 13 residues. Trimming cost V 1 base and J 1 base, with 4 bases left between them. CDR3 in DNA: TGTGCCAGTAGTATAGGGCCGAACACTGAAGCTTTCTTT. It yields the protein CASSIGPNTEAFF.

The CDR3 region has the DNA TGTGCCAGCAGCCTAGACAGTCTCTCGGGAAACACCATATATTTT. Translated: CASSLDSLSGNTIYF. V and J are TRBV7-9 and TRBJ1-3, with D tentatively TRBD1 (5 bases). The CDR3 loop spans 15 amino acids. The germline V and J ends were trimmed by 5 bases and 4 bases, with 15 bases remaining between them. Germline CDR1 reads SEHNR; CDR2 reads FQNEAQ (reference sequence).

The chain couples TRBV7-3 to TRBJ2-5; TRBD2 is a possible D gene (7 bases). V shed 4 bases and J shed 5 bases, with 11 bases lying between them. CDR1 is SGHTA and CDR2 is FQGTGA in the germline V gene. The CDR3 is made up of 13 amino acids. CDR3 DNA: TGTGCCAGCAGCTCCGGGGGGCCGGAGACCCAGTACTTC. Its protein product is CASSSGGPETQYF.

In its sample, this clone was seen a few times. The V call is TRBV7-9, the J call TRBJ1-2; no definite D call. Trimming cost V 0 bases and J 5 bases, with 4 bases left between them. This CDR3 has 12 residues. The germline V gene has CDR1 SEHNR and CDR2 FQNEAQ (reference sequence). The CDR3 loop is CASSLAQYGYTF. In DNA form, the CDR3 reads TGTGCCAGCAGCTTAGCTCAGTATGGCTACACCTTC.

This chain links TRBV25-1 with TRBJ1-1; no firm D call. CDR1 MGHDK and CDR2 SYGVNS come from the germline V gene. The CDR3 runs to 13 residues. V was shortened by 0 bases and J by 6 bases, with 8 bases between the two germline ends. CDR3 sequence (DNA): TGTGCCAGCAGTGAATACTTCGGGGCTGAAGCTTTCTTT. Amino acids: CASSEYFGAEAFF.

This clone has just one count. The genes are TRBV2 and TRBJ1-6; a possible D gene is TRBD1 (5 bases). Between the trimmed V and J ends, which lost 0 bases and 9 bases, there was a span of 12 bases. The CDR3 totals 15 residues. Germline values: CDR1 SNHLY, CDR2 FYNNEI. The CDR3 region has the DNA TGTGCCAGCAGTGAAGCGGGGGGTGTAAGTTCACCCCTCCACTTT. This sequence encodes CASSEAGGVSSPLHF.

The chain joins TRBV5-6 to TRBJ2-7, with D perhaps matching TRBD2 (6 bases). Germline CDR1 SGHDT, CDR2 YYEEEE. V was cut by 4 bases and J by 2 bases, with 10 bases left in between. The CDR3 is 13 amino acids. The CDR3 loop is CASSPGVTYEQYF. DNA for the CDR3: TGTGCCAGCAGCCCGGGGGTTACCTACGAGCAGTACTTC.

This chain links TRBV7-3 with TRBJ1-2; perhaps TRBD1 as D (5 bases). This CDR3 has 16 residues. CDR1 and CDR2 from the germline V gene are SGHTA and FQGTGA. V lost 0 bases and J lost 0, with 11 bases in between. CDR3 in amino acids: CASSLTGGGTNYGYTF. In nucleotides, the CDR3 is TGTGCCAGCAGCTTAACCGGGGGAGGGACTAACTATGGCTACACCTTC.

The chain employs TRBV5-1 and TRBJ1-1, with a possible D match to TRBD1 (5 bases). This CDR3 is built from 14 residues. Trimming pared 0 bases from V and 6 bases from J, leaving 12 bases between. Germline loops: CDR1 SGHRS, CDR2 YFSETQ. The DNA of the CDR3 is TGCGCCAGCAGCTTGGGACAGCAGGGCTCTGAAGCTTTCTTT. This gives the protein CASSLGQQGSEAFF.

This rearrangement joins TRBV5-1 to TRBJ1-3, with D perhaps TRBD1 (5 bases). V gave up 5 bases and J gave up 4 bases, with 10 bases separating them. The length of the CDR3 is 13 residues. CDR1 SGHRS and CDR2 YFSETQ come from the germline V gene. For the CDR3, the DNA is TGCGCCAGCAGAGGGGTTGTGGGAAACACCATATATTTT. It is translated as CASRGVVGNTIYF.

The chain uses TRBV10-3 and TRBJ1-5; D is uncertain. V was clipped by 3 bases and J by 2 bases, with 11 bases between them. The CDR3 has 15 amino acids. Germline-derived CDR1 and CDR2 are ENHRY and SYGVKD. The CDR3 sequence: CAISDGRGGNQPQHF. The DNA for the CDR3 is TGTGCCATCAGTGATGGTCGGGGTGGCAATCAGCCCCAGCATTTT.